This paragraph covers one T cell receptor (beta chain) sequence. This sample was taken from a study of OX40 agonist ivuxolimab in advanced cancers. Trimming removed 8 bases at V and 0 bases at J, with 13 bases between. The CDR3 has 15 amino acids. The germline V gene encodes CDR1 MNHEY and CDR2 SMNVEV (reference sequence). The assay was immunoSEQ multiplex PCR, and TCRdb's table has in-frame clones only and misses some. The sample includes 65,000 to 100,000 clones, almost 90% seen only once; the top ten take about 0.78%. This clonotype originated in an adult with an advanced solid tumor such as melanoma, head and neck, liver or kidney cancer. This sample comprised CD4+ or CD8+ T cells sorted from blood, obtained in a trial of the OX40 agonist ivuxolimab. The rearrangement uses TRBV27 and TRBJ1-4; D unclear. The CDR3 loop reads CASRTLSATNEKLFF. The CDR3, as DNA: TGTGCCAGCCGCACGCTTTCTGCAACTAATGAAAAACTGTTTTTT. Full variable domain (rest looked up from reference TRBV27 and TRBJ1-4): EAQVTQNPRYLITVTGKKLTVTCSQNMNHEYMSWYRQDPGLGLRQIYYSMNVEVTDKGDVPEGYKVSRKEKRNFPLILESPSPNQTSLYFCASRTLSATNEKLFFGSGTQLSVL.